This T cell receptor (beta chain) is drawn from a study of T-cell memory formation after mild COVID-19. Study at large: TCR clusters showed largely donor specificity. Study results and limitations: Clones that shrank (day 15 to 85) were balanced CD4/CD8, whereas later expanders leaned CD4+.

Trimming took 3 bases from V and 4 from J, leaving 18 bases between them. Germline values: CDR1 SEHNR, CDR2 FQNEAQ (reference sequence). This CDR3 comprises 16 residues. From the 5' RACE reads, TCRdb called clonotypes with MiXCR, one entry per CDR3 protein. The table includes roughly 400,000 distinct CDR3 sequences, approximately 15% detected once. This clonotype occurred a few times. Its antigen is unknown. Sequenced material: PBMCs or a T cell subset sorted from them (not recorded which). The V and J genes are TRBV7-9 and TRBJ1-1; tentatively, D is TRBD1 (5 bases). The TCR was taken from a man younger than 35 who had mild COVID-19 (a few samples of this study predate the infection). Cell type and time point are not known. Here the CDR3 DNA reads TGTGCCAGCAGCTTCGGGGACTCGGTTAGGGGCACTGAAGCTTTCTTT. It yields the protein CASSFGDSVRGTEAFF.